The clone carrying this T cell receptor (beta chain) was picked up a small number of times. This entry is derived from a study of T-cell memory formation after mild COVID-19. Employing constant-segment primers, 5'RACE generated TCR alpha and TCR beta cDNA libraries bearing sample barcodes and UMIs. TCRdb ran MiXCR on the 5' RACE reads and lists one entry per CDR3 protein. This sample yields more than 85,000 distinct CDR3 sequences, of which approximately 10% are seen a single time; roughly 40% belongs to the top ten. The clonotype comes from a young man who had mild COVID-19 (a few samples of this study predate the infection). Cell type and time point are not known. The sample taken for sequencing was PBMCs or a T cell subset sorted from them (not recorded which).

CDR3 sequence: CRDSNQPQHF. CDR3 in DNA: TGCAGGGACTCGAATCAGCCCCAGCATTTT. The chain joins TRBV20-1 to TRBJ1-5; D remains unclear. CDR1 is DFQATT and CDR2 is SNEGSKA in the germline V gene (reference sequence). This CDR3 is 10 amino acids long.